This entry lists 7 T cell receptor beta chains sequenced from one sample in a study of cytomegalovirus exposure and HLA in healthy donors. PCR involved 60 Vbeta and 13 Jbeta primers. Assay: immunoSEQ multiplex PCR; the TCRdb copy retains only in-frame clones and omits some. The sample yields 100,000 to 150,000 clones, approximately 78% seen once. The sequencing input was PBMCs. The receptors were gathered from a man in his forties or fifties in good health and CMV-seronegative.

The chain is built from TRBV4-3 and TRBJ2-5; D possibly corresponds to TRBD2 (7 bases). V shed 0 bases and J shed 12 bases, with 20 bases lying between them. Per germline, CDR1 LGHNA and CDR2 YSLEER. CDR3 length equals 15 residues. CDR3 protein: CASSQEAGAYVEKYF. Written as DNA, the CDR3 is TGCGCCAGCAGCCAAGAGGCGGGGGCTTACGTTGAGAAGTACTTC.

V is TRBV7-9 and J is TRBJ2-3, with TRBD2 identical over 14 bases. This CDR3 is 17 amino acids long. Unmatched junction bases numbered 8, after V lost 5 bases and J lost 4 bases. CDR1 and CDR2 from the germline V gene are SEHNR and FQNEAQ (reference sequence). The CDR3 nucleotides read TGTGCCAGCAGCACGGCGACTAGCGGGGGGGCCTCAGATACGCAGTATTTT. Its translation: CASSTATSGGASDTQYF.

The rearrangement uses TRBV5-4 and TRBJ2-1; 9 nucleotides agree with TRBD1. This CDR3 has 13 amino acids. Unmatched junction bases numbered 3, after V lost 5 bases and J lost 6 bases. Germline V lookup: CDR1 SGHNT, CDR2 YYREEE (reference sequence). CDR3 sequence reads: CASRGTGSNEQFF. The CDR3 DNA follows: TGTGCCAGCAGGGGGACAGGGAGCAATGAGCAGTTCTTC.

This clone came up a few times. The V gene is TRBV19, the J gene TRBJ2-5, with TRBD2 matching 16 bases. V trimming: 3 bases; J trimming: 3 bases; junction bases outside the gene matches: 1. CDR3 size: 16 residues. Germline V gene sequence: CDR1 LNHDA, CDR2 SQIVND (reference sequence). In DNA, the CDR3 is TGTGCCAGTAGTATGGGGACTAGCGGGGGGGAAGAGACCCAGTACTTC. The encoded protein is CASSMGTSGGEETQYF. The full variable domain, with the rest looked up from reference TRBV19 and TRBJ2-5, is DGGITQSPKYLFRKEGQNVTLSCEQNLNHDAMYWYRQDPGQGLRLIYYSQIVNDFQKGDIAEGYSVSREKKESFPLTVTSAQKNPTAFYLCASSMGTSGGEETQYFGPGTRLLVL.

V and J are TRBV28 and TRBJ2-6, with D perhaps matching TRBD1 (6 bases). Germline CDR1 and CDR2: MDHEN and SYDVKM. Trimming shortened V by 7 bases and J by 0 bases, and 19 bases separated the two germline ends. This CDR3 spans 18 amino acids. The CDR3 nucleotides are TGTGCCAGCACCCCCCTCGAGACAGGCGCCTCTGGGGCCAACGTCCTGACTTTC. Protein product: CASTPLETGASGANVLTF. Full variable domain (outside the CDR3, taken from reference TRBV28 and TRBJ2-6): DVKVTQSSRYLVKRTGEKVFLECVQDMDHENMFWYRQDPGLGLRLIYFSYDVKMKEKGDIPEGYSVSREKKERFSLILESASTNQTSMYLCASTPLETGASGANVLTFGAGSRLTVL.

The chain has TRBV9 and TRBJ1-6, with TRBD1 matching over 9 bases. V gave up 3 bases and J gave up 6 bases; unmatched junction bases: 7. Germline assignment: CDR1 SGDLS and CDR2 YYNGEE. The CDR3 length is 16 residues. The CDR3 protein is CASSASGTGTNSPLHF. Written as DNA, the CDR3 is TGTGCCAGCAGCGCATCCGGGACAGGGACTAATTCACCCCTCCACTTT.

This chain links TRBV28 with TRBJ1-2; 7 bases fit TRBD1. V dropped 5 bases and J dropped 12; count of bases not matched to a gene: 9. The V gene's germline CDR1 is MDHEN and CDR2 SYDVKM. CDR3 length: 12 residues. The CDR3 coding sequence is TGTGCCAGCAGTATCAGACAGGGTTCGAACACCTTC. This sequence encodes CASSIRQGSNTF.